This TCR beta chain stems from a study of OX40 agonist ivuxolimab in advanced cancers. Concerning this clone itself: Its antigen is unknown.

Sequenced by immunoSEQ multiplex PCR; TCRdb stores in-frame clones only, minus some. The data contain about 51,000 clones, about four fifths of them singletons. Study-wide points: The average count of expanded clones was higher among CD8+ T cells than among CD4+.

The CDR3 extends over 13 amino acids. V trimming: 4 bases; J trimming: 7 bases; junction bases outside the gene matches: 6. Germline V gene sequence: CDR1 LNHDA, CDR2 SQIVND (reference sequence). The sequence was collected from an adult with an advanced solid tumor such as melanoma, head and neck, liver or kidney cancer. The chain links TRBV19 to TRBJ1-2, with TRBD1 matching over 7 bases. This material consisted of CD4+ or CD8+ T cells sorted from blood, taken in a trial of the OX40 agonist ivuxolimab. CDR3 DNA: TGTGCCAGTAGTAGGACAGGCACGACTGGCTACACCTTC. Encoded protein: CASSRTGTTGYTF.